This record covers a single T cell receptor beta chain. Its antigen remains undetermined. Base-call qualities are not available, and no considerably larger clone is one nucleotide away. The germline V and J ends show losses of 4 bases and 8 bases respectively, and no gene match explains 8 bases of the junction. Per the germline V gene (reference sequence), SGHNT is the CDR1 and YYREEE is the CDR2. From the cysteine up to the phenylalanine, the CDR3 has a length of 15 residues. Of the read, only the CDR3 DNA is kept; its 45 bases are in frame from base 1. Interpreted using the paper, the treatment or condition label stands for: randomized to nivolumab then ipilimumab (arm A) or the reverse (arm B). Prior DNA-damaging chemotherapy had not been received by any trial patient. On a FACS Aria II flow cytometer, live CD3+CD8+ cells that were negative for CD19 and CD56 were sorted from thawed PBMCs. Samples were obtained from patients with melanoma enrolled in CheckMate 064, a randomized, open-label phase II trial of sequential checkpoint blockade. Peripheral blood mononuclear cells were collected by leukapheresis, purified using Ficoll-Paque, and frozen in human serum containing approximately 9.6% DMSO. Immediately after sorting, the purity of the sorted blood CD3+CD8+ cells was confirmed to be >95%, and DNA was then extracted.

The data were obtained in a study of sequential checkpoint blockade in melanoma (dated by TCRdb to between 2017 and 2020). Regarding the research as a whole: In a 1:1 randomization, patients received either first-line nivolumab then ipilimumab (arm A) or ipilimumab then nivolumab (arm B). Maintenance nivolumab came after each of the two trial sequences. What the study reported, not specific to this receptor: The response-prediction model combining TCR metrics and mutation burden needs validation in larger, independent patient cohorts.

TCRbeta CDR3 regions were immunosequenced from genomic DNA with the immunoSEQ Assay. Genomic DNA was amplified by bias-controlled multiplex PCR before high-throughput sequencing. In the paper's pipeline: To quantify the absolute abundance of each unique TCRbeta CDR3 region, the sequences were collapsed and filtered. Clonality, defined as 1 minus Pielou's evenness, was calculated using only productive rearrangements. Clones with significantly greater frequencies in on-treatment versus baseline samples were identified using a previously published method. Sourced from immuneACCESS, this table was stored by TCRdb with only in-frame sequences that have V and J called. A share of the clones is absent; for the studies checked, an unresolved V gene accounts for under half, and the remainder has no known explanation. The DNA was the basis for D and trimming; V, J and clone size are from that table. The sample contains about 22,000 clones, less than 75% of them found a single time. The top ten hold approximately 18% of the sample.

The receptor's source is a human donor with melanoma. The chain links TRBV5-4 with TRBJ2-1; 11 bases in between match TRBD2. The sample was CD8+ T cells sorted from blood (inferred from file names), taken from a patient given nivolumab and ipilimumab in sequence. In nucleotides, the sequence is TGTGCCAGCAGCCCGACTAGCGGGGTCGCCGATGAGCAGTTCTTC. This is translated as CASSPTSGVADEQFF.